The clone carrying this T cell receptor (beta chain) has only a few counts. Time point described: blood 4 weeks post-SBRT, at nephrectomy. Treatment: 15 Gy SBRT to primary tumor, nephrectomy 4 weeks later. Nephrectomy followed 15 Gy stereotactic body radiation by 4 weeks. Profiled with immunoSEQ multiplex PCR; TCRdb holds only in-frame clones, not every one. The table includes approximately 150,000 clones, 75% to 90% detected once. The entry originates in a study of radiation and T cells in renal cell carcinoma. The germline V gene encodes CDR1 SGHDT and CDR2 YYEEEE. The length of the CDR3 is 13 residues. V was pared by 0 bases and J by 3 bases, with 6 bases between.

This TCR came from a woman in her fifties or sixties with renal cell carcinoma. The chain carries TRBV5-6 and TRBJ1-1, with no clear D. This material consisted of blood, taken from a patient whose treatment included radiotherapy and nephrectomy. As DNA, the CDR3 is TGTGCCAGCAGCTTGGGTTCAGACACTGAAGCTTTCTTT. Residues: CASSLGSDTEAFF.